These 17 T cell receptor beta chains came from one sample sequenced in a study of T cell clonotyping in hematopoietic cell transplantation. The repertoire was sequenced with immunoSEQ multiplex PCR; TCRdb's copy has only in-frame clones and lacks some. The table shows 30,000 to 40,000 clones, with roughly 94% occurring only once. Time point given: recipient sample about 28 days before transplant, after cytoreduction. The source was peripheral blood mononuclear cells, collected before stem cell transplant. The receptor set was obtained from a man aged 35 to 55 with chronic myeloid leukemia. Some clones in this sample may be carry-over from other donors' samples.

The J gene is TRBJ1-2, the V gene TRBV27, with 7 bases that match TRBD1. The junction had 3 bases not matched to a gene; V was cut back by 4 bases and J by 4 bases. The CDR3 contains 13 residues. Germline V gives CDR1 MNHEY, CDR2 SMNVEV (reference sequence). CDR3 amino acids: CASSSPGGYGYTF. DNA of the CDR3: TGTGCCAGCAGTTCGCCAGGGGGCTATGGCTACACCTTC.

J is TRBJ2-3 and V is TRBV5-1, with a weak D call TRBD2 (7 bases). CDR1 and CDR2 from the germline V gene are SGHRS and YFSETQ. The CDR3 consists of 17 residues. The V gene lost 4 bases and the J gene lost 2 bases, with 20 bases spanning the gap. For the CDR3, the DNA is TGCGCCAGCAGCAGCGGGAATACAGGGTTAGCCACAGATACGCAGTATTTT. Translating gives CASSSGNTGLATDTQYF.

The rearrangement uses TRBV7-2 and TRBJ2-7, with 7 nucleotides matching TRBD1. The germline V gene encodes CDR1 SGHTA and CDR2 FQGNSA. There are 14 residues in the CDR3. Trimming cost V 10 bases and J 1 base; bases outside gene matches: 10. The CDR3 DNA follows: TGTGCCACCCACAGGGGCGGTGAGTCCTACGAGCAGTACTTC. Translation gives CATHRGGESYEQYF.

The J gene is TRBJ1-5, the V gene TRBV19; 10 bases match TRBD1. J was trimmed by 1 base and V by 8 bases; bases with no gene match: 8. Germline CDR1 reads LNHDA; CDR2 reads SQIVND (reference sequence). This CDR3 is built from 16 residues. The CDR3 DNA sequence: TGTGCCAGTGCGACAGGGGGCAGGCTGAGCAATCAGCCCCAGCATTTT. It encodes CASATGGRLSNQPQHF.

In nucleotides, the CDR3 is TGCGCCAGCAGCCACGGACTAGCGGGGGGCACAGATACGCAGTATTTT. Translating it yields CASSHGLAGGTDTQYF. The gene calls are TRBV5-1 and TRBJ2-3; TRBD2 agrees at 13 bases. This CDR3 is 16 amino acids long. The V and J ends lost 4 bases and 1 base, in that order; junction bases with no gene match: 3. CDR1 and CDR2 from the germline V gene are SGHRS and YFSETQ.

This clone was seen only once. V usage is TRBV7-2 and J usage is TRBJ2-2; no reliable D call. With 5 bases removed from V and 7 bases from J, the gap between germline ends came to 14 bases. Germline values: CDR1 SGHTA, CDR2 FQGNSA. CDR3 length: 14 residues. CDR3 in DNA: TGTGCCAGCAGCCGGTATGCGGATTACGGGGAGCTGTTTTTT. Translated, it gives CASSRYADYGELFF.

V gene TRBV6-5 combines with J gene TRBJ1-4; D is perhaps TRBD1 (6 bases). The CDR3 consists of 12 residues. Germline V gene lookup returns CDR1 MNHEY and CDR2 SVGAGI. Trimming removed 5 bases from V and 10 bases from J, with 11 bases in between. CDR3 nucleotide sequence: TGTGCCAGCAGTCCAGGGGTGGGAAAACTGTTTTTT. Its translation is CASSPGVGKLFF.

This rearrangement joins TRBV5-1 to TRBJ1-2; a weak D match, TRBD1 (5 bases). This CDR3 contains 13 residues. The V gene lost 3 bases and the J gene lost 4 bases, with 10 bases spanning the gap. Germline values: CDR1 SGHRS, CDR2 YFSETQ. The CDR3 is CASSWDGPYGYTF. The CDR3 DNA reads TGCGCCAGCAGCTGGGACGGGCCCTATGGCTACACCTTC. The whole variable domain, remainder taken from reference TRBV5-1 and TRBJ1-2, is KAGVTQTPRYLIKTRGQQVTLSCSPISGHRSVSWYQQTPGQGLQFLFEYFSETQRNKGNFPGRFSGRQFSNSRSEMNVSTLELGDSALYLCASSWDGPYGYTFGSGTRLTVV.

V and J are TRBV20-1 and TRBJ1-5; D is unclear. CDR3 length equals 11 residues. The germline gives CDR1 DFQATT, CDR2 SNEGSKA (reference sequence). V lost 1 base, J lost 11 bases, and 9 bases lay in between. CDR3 in amino acids: CSARVGRAQHF. CDR3 DNA sequence: TGCAGTGCTAGAGTGGGAAGGGCCCAGCATTTT.

The chain uses TRBV6-1 and TRBJ2-5, with TRBD2 matching over 7 bases. The CDR3 is 15 residues long. The germline CDR1 and CDR2 sequences are MNHNS and SASEGT. The V and J ends lost 9 bases and 1 base, in that order; junction bases with no gene match: 11. The CDR3 region has the DNA TGTGCCAGGGGAGGGGCAGGTGGGGGCCAAGAGACCCAGTACTTC. Its translation is CARGGAGGGQETQYF.

This chain connects TRBV7-2 to TRBJ1-2; D gene uncertain. Trimming shortened V by 6 bases and J by 8 bases, and 13 bases separated the two germline ends. CDR3 length: 12 residues. The germline gives CDR1 SGHTA, CDR2 FQGNSA. The CDR3 is CASRLLREGYTF. CDR3 DNA: TGTGCCAGCAGGTTGCTTAGGGAGGGCTACACCTTC. The whole variable domain, remainder taken from reference TRBV7-2 and TRBJ1-2, is GAGVSQSPSNKVTEKGKDVELRCDPISGHTALYWYRQSLGQGLEFLIYFQGNSAPDKSGLPSDRFSAERTGGSVSTLTIQRTQQEDSAVYLCASRLLREGYTFGSGTRLTVV.

This rearrangement joins TRBV5-4 to TRBJ2-4; the D gene is possibly TRBD1 (5 bases). Trimming pared 3 bases from V and 2 bases from J, leaving 12 bases between. The CDR3 totals 15 residues. Per the germline V gene, CDR1 is SGHNT and CDR2 is YYREEE (reference sequence). The CDR3 protein is CASSSYQGTKNIQYF. CDR3 bases: TGTGCCAGCAGCTCATACCAGGGAACCAAAAACATTCAGTACTTC. Full variable domain (rest looked up from reference TRBV5-4 and TRBJ2-4): ETGVTQSPTHLIKTRGQQVTLRCSSQSGHNTVSWYQQALGQGPQFIFQYYREEENGRGNFPPRFSGLQFPNYSSELNVNALELDDSALYLCASSSYQGTKNIQYFGAGTRLSVL.

V usage is TRBV25-1 and J usage is TRBJ2-5, with D unresolved. Germline-derived CDR1 and CDR2 are MGHDK and SYGVNS. CDR3 length equals 13 residues. The V end lost 2 bases, the J end lost 0 bases, and 4 bases lay between the germline ends. The CDR3 loop is CASSERDQETQYF. CDR3 in DNA: TGTGCCAGCAGTGAACGGGACCAAGAGACCCAGTACTTC. Full variable domain (missing parts from reference TRBV25-1 and TRBJ2-5): EADIYQTPRYLVIGTGKKITLECSQTMGHDKMYWYQQDPGMELHLIHYSYGVNSTEKGDLSSESTVSRIRTEHFPLTLESARPSHTSQYLCASSERDQETQYFGPGTRLLVL.

This clone has more than one count but fewer than ten. The V call is TRBV5-8, the J call TRBJ2-5; 9 bases line up with TRBD2. Looked up from germline, CDR1 is SGHTS and CDR2 is YDEGEE. The CDR3 runs to 16 residues. V gave up 0 bases and J gave up 0 bases; unmatched junction bases: 3. CDR3 sequence: CASSLEASGNQETQYF. CDR3 nucleotide sequence: TGTGCCAGCAGCTTGGAGGCTAGCGGGAACCAAGAGACCCAGTACTTC.

The chain employs TRBV7-2 and TRBJ1-1, with a possible D match to TRBD1 (6 bases). The CDR3 has 16 residues. V shed 2 bases and J shed 0 bases, with 13 bases lying between them. Germline CDR1 SGHTA, CDR2 FQGNSA. CDR3: CASSLQGLGMNTEAFF. The CDR3 coding sequence is TGTGCCAGCAGCTTACAGGGGTTGGGGATGAACACTGAAGCTTTCTTT.

The chain uses TRBV13 and TRBJ2-2; the D gene is possibly TRBD2 (5 bases). The CDR3 consists of 14 residues. Trimming took 6 bases from V and 5 from J, leaving 13 bases between them. The germline V gene encodes CDR1 PRHDT and CDR2 FYEKMQ (reference sequence). The chain's CDR3 is CASRLYGVTGELFF. The CDR3 bases are TGTGCCAGCAGACTGTACGGGGTAACCGGGGAGCTGTTTTTT.

This chain connects TRBV6-1 to TRBJ2-3, with D hard to call. This CDR3 spans 12 amino acids. CDR1 is MNHNS, CDR2 SASEGT, per germline. V dropped 4 bases and J dropped 2 bases, with 4 bases sitting between them. The CDR3 loop is CASSGYTDTQYF. In DNA form, the CDR3 reads TGTGCCAGCAGTGGCTACACAGATACGCAGTATTTT.